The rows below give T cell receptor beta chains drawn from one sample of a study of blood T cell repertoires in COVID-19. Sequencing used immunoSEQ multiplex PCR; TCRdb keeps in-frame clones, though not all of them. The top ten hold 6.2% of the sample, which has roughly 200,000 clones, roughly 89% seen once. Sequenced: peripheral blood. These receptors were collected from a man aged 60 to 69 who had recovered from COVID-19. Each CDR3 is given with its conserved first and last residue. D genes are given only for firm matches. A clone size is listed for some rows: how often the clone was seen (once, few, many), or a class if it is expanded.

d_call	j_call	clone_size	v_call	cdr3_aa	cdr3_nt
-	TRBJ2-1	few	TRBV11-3	CASSSAVRGEQFF	TGTGCCAGCAGCTCCGCGGTGAGGGGGGAGCAGTTCTTC
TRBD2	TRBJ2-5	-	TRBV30	CAWKGMRRENMQETQYF	TGTGCCTGGAAGGGGATGCGGCGGGAGAATATGCAAGAGACCCAGTACTTC
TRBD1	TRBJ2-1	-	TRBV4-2	CASSQGTGDDEQFF	TGTGCCAGCAGCCAAGGGACAGGGGATGATGAGCAGTTCTTC
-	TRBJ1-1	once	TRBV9	CASSVSGTPGTEAFF	TGTGCCAGCAGCGTATCCGGGACACCTGGGACTGAAGCTTTCTTT
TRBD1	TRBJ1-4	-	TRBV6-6	CASSHIQGAGEKLFF	TGTGCCAGCAGCCATATACAGGGGGCAGGTGAAAAACTGTTTTTT
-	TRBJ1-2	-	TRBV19	CASTPWGQYGYTF	TGTGCCAGTACTCCCTGGGGGCAGTATGGCTACACCTTC
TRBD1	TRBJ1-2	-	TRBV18	CASSPLPGQGDYGYTF	TGTGCCAGCTCACCATTACCGGGACAGGGGGACTATGGCTACACCTTC
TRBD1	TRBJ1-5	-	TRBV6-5	CASSPTGGSNQPQHF	TGTGCCAGCAGTCCTACAGGGGGCTCGAATCAGCCCCAGCATTTT
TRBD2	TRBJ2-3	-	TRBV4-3	CASSQSGEVTDTQYF	TGCGCCAGCAGCCAAAGCGGGGAAGTAACAGATACGCAGTATTTT
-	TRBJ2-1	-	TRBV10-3	CATEKDLLNEQFF	TGTGCCACAGAGAAGGACTTGCTCAATGAGCAGTTCTTC
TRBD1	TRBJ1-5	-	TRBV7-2	CASSLGQGNQPQHF	TGTGCCAGCAGCTTAGGACAGGGTAATCAGCCCCAGCATTTT
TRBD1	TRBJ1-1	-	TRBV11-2	CASSPGGLNTEAFF	TGTGCCAGCAGCCCAGGGGGCTTGAACACTGAAGCTTTCTTT
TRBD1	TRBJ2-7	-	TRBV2	CASSEWKGDRYEQYF	TGTGCCAGCAGTGAATGGAAGGGGGACAGATACGAGCAGTACTTC
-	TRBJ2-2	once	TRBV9	CASSSGGYDTGELFF	TGTGCCAGCAGCTCAGGGGGGTACGACACCGGGGAGCTGTTTTTT
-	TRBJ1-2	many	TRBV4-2	CASSQEVQGSGYTF	TGTGCCAGCAGCCAAGAGGTCCAGGGAAGTGGCTACACCTTC
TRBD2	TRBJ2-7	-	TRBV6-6	CASSAAGRTYEQYF	TGTGCCAGCAGTGCCGCCGGGAGGACCTACGAGCAGTACTTC
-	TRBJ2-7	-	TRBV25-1	CASSEGGGRPYEQYF	TGTGCCAGCAGTGAAGGGGGGGGGCGACCCTACGAGCAGTACTTC
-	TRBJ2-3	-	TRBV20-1	CSASSMARPTDTQYF	TGCAGTGCTAGTTCCATGGCCAGGCCCACAGATACGCAGTATTTT
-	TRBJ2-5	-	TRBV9	CASSVGAGPETQYF	TGTGCCAGCAGCGTAGGGGCGGGACCGGAGACCCAGTACTTC
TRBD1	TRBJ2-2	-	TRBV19	CASSWQGALSGELFF	TGTGCCAGTAGTTGGCAGGGGGCCCTCTCCGGGGAGCTGTTTTTT
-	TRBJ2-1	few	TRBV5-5	CASSTPGGAGGHEQFF	TGTGCCAGCAGCACCCCGGGAGGCGCCGGGGGCCATGAGCAGTTCTTC
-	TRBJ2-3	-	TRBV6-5	CASQFWGGPTDTQYF	TGTGCCAGCCAGTTCTGGGGGGGCCCAACAGATACGCAGTATTTT
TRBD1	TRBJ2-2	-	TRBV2	CASSEQGVGTGELFF	TGTGCCAGCAGTGAACAGGGGGTGGGCACCGGGGAGCTGTTTTTT
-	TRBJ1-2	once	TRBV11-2	CASSLAGLTAYGYTF	TGTGCCAGCAGCTTAGCAGGTTTAACGGCCTATGGCTACACCTTC
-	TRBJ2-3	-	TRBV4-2	CASSPAAGPATDTQYF	TGTGCCAGCAGCCCAGCGGCGGGACCCGCAACAGATACGCAGTATTTT
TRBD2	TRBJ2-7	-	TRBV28	CASSFPGREGDEQYF	TGTGCCAGCAGTTTTCCCGGGAGGGAGGGCGACGAGCAGTACTTC
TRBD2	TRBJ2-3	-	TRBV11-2	CASSLDRPSGRTDTQYF	TGTGCCAGCAGCTTAGATCGGCCTAGCGGGAGAACAGATACGCAGTATTTT
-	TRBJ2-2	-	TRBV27	CASSFVSSGELFF	TGTGCCAGCAGTTTCGTCAGTTCCGGGGAGCTGTTTTTT
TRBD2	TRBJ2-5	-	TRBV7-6	CASSLGQLAGRKETQYF	TGTGCCAGCAGCTTAGGTCAACTAGCGGGGCGAAAAGAGACCCAGTACTTC
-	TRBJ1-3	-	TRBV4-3	CASSYDSSGNTIYF	TGCGCCAGCAGCTACGACAGCTCTGGAAACACCATATATTTT
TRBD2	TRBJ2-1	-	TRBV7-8	CASSLSGGTWDNEQFF	TGTGCCAGCAGCCTCTCCGGGGGGACCTGGGACAATGAGCAGTTCTTC
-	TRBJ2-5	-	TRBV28	CASSLQYQETQYF	TGTGCCAGCAGTTTACAATACCAAGAGACCCAGTACTTC